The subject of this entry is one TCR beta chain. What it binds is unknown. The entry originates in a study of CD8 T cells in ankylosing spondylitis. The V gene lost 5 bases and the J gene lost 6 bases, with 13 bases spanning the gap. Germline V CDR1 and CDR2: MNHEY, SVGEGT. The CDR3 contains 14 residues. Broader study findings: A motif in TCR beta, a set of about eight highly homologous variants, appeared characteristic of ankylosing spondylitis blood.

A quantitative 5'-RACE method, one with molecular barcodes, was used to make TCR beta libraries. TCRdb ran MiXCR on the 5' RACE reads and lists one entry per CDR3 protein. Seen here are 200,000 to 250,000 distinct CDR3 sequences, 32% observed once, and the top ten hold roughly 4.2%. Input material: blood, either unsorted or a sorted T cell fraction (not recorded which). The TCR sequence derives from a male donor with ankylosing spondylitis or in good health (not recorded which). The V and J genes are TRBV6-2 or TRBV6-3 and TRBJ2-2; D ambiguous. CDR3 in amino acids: CASSPLGFAGELFF. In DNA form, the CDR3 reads TGTGCCAGCAGTCCTCTGGGGTTCGCCGGGGAGCTGTTTTTT.